A selection of T cell receptor beta chains follows, all from one sample in a study of T-cell reconstitution after alpha-beta-depleted transplantation in children. A single record per CDR3 protein comes from TCRdb applying MiXCR to the PCR reads. This table holds some 830,000 distinct CDR3 sequences, approximately 15% found once. The material was PBMCs, mostly from graft donor cells, obtained 360 days after TCRalphabeta/CD19-depleted stem cell transplant. The source is a male patient between 5 and 17 years old who had a stem cell transplant for acute lymphoblastic leukemia, so the T cells may come from the graft donor. Both conserved end residues are part of each CDR3. A D gene is named only where the DNA matches it firmly. The size field is filled for only some rows; it gives once, few, many or a size class.

clone_size	j_call	v_call	d_call	cdr3_nt	cdr3_aa
few	TRBJ2-3	TRBV12-3/TRBV12-4	.	TGTGCCAGCAGTTTAGTGAGGGGCCACACAGATACGCAGTATTTT	CASSLVRGHTDTQYF
.	TRBJ2-7	TRBV5-1	TRBD1	TGCGCCAGCAGCTGGGACAGAGTTAGCTCCTACGAGCAGTACTTC	CASSWDRVSSYEQYF
few	TRBJ2-5	TRBV2	.	TGTGCCAGCAGTGAAATGGGGTTAGGCGCGGAGACCCAGTACTTC	CASSEMGLGAETQYF
few	TRBJ2-7	TRBV6-5	.	TGTGCCAGCCGGACGGATACCTACGAGCAGTACTTC	CASRTDTYEQYF
.	TRBJ2-7	TRBV4-2	.	TGTGCCAGCAGCCAGGGGGTCTTTCGGGACATATCCTACGAGCAGTACTTC	CASSQGVFRDISYEQYF
.	TRBJ2-3	TRBV7-7	.	TGTGCCAGCAGCTTAGGGTTAGGGGACACAGATACGCAGTATTTT	CASSLGLGDTDTQYF
few	TRBJ1-2	TRBV6-1	.	TGTGCCGGATCCACCCGGTGGGGTCCCTATGGCTACACCTTC	CAGSTRWGPYGYTF
.	TRBJ2-7	TRBV15	.	TGTGCCACCAGCGCTAGACCCGGGAGATTAAGCTCCTACGAGCAGTACTTC	CATSARPGRLSSYEQYF
many	TRBJ1-1	TRBV3-1	.	TGTGCCAGCACCAGGGGCAGGGGCACTGAAGCTTTCTTT	CASTRGRGTEAFF
.	TRBJ2-1	TRBV11-2	.	TGTGCCAGCAGTCCGGCGGGCGGGACATACAATGAGCAGTTCTTC	CASSPAGGTYNEQFF
.	TRBJ2-1	TRBV9	TRBD1	TGTGCCAGCAGCGGACGGGACAGGGTGGTCTACAATGAGCAGTTCTTC	CASSGRDRVVYNEQFF
.	TRBJ2-1	TRBV12-3/TRBV12-4	TRBD1	TGTGCCAGCACCCCCCCCGGGACAGGGTCCAATGAGCAGTTCTTC	CASTPPGTGSNEQFF
many	TRBJ2-7	TRBV5-1	.	TGCGCCAGCAGCCTGGGCCTTGACTACGAGCAGTACTTC	CASSLGLDYEQYF
many	TRBJ2-3	TRBV10-1	.	TGCGCCAGCAGTGAGTCTACGGCAGGGGCAGATACGCAGTATTTT	CASSESTAGADTQYF
.	TRBJ2-3	TRBV12-3/TRBV12-4	.	TGTGCCAGCAGTTTCCGGAGAATTGGCACAGATACGCAGTATTTT	CASSFRRIGTDTQYF
.	TRBJ2-7	TRBV6-1	.	TGTGCCAGCAGTAAGGGCGGGACCTCCTACGAGCAGTACTTC	CASSKGGTSYEQYF
.	TRBJ2-3	TRBV6-1	TRBD2	TGTGCCAGCCCCCAGATCGTAGCGGGTACGCAGTATTTT	CASPQIVAGTQYF
few	TRBJ2-5	TRBV19	.	TGTGCCAGTAGTCCGGACGGATATCAAGAGACCCAGTACTTC	CASSPDGYQETQYF
.	TRBJ2-5	TRBV6-1	.	TGTGCCAGCAGCCTGGACAGAGCGTACCAAGAGACCCAGTACTTC	CASSLDRAYQETQYF
.	TRBJ2-7	TRBV7-9	TRBD2	TGTGCCAGCAGCTCCGAGCGGGATGCCTACGAGCAGTACTTC	CASSSERDAYEQYF
few	TRBJ2-2	TRBV5-1	TRBD2	TGCGCCAGCAGCTTGGTAGTCCTAGCGGGCGCCGGGGAGCTGTTTTTT	CASSLVVLAGAGELFF
few	TRBJ2-5	TRBV4-1	.	TGCGCCAGCAGCCAAGCACACAATGAGGAGACCCAGTACTTC	CASSQAHNEETQYF
.	TRBJ2-2	TRBV11-2	.	TGTGCCAGCAGCTTAGTTTTGGGACTCGGGACAGCGAACACCGGGGAGCTGTTTTTT	CASSLVLGLGTANTGELFF
.	TRBJ2-7	TRBV18	.	TGTGCCAGCTCACCACAGACCGATGGGGAGCAGTACTTC	CASSPQTDGEQYF
many	TRBJ2-7	TRBV5-1	TRBD1	TGCGCCAGCAGCTTGCAGGGACAGAGGACTTACGAGCAGTACTTC	CASSLQGQRTYEQYF
.	TRBJ2-2	TRBV5-1	TRBD2	TGCGCCAGCAGCACCGGAGATAGCGGGCTACACACCGGGGAGCTGTTTTTT	CASSTGDSGLHTGELFF